The next 23 T cell receptor beta chains were all read from a single sample in a study of blood T cell repertoires in COVID-19. Sequencing was performed with immunoSEQ multiplex PCR; in TCRdb, only in-frame clones are kept and a portion is missing. Among 150,000 to 200,000 clones listed, about 74% were seen once. Specimen: peripheral blood. The receptors stem from a woman over 75 with acute or convalescent COVID-19.

The chain is built from TRBV28 and TRBJ1-2; weak D call: TRBD1 (5 bases). Germline lookup yields CDR1 MDHEN and CDR2 SYDVKM. CDR3 size: 13 residues. Trimming pared 8 bases from V and 8 bases from J, leaving 18 bases between. The CDR3 here is CASLREGKRGYTF. The CDR3 bases are TGTGCCAGCCTTCGGGAGGGGAAGAGAGGCTACACCTTC.

This clone was seen more than once but under ten times. J is TRBJ2-7 and V is TRBV5-1; 9 nucleotides line up with TRBD2. This CDR3 is built from 15 residues. The trim removed 0 bases at V and 6 bases at J, leaving 7 bases unmatched. Germline V lookup: CDR1 SGHRS, CDR2 YFSETQ. CDR3 bases: TGCGCCAGCAGCTTGGCCGTTAGCGGGAGTACCGAGCAGTACTTC. It encodes CASSLAVSGSTEQYF.

The J gene is TRBJ2-1, the V gene TRBV18; D unclear. This CDR3 comprises 15 residues. Germline CDR1 reads KGHSH; CDR2 reads LQKENI. V was cut by 0 bases and J by 0 bases, with 6 bases left in between. CDR3 coding DNA: TGTGCCAGCTCACCACCCTCGGTCTCCTACAATGAGCAGTTCTTC. This gives the protein CASSPPSVSYNEQFF.

This clone was counted a few times. CDR3 nucleotides: TGTGCCACCAGCAGAGATCGGGGTCAAGAGACCCAGTACTTC. Translated, it gives CATSRDRGQETQYF. The chain is built from TRBV15 and TRBJ2-5; weak D call: TRBD2 (5 bases). The germline gives CDR1 LNHNV, CDR2 YYDKDF (reference sequence). This CDR3 is 14 amino acids long. V was cut by 0 bases and J by 2 bases, with 7 bases left in between.

This chain joins TRBV6-2 or TRBV6-3 and TRBJ2-2; D uncertain. The V gene's germline CDR1 is MNHEY and CDR2 SVGEGT. V gave up 3 bases and J gave up 8 bases, with 10 bases separating them. The CDR3 extends over 13 amino acids. The CDR3: CASSYSFRGELFF. For the CDR3, the DNA is TGTGCCAGCAGTTATTCGTTCCGGGGGGAGCTGTTTTTT.

This clone was seen at least ten times. The chain is built from TRBV28 and TRBJ2-7; tentatively, D is TRBD2 (6 bases). This CDR3 region has 15 residues. Germline V lookup: CDR1 MDHEN, CDR2 SYDVKM. V gave up 9 bases and J gave up 2 bases, with 20 bases separating them. CDR3 amino acids: CASTTPGGPTYEQYF. Here the CDR3 DNA reads TGTGCCAGTACGACCCCAGGAGGGCCCACCTACGAGCAGTACTTC.

This clone showed up just a few times. The V call is TRBV4-2, the J call TRBJ2-2; 11 bases line up with TRBD2. Trimming at V came to 0 bases and at J to 0 bases, leaving 9 bases not matched to a gene. The CDR3 totals 20 residues. CDR1 LGHNA and CDR2 YNFKEQ come from the germline V gene. The CDR3 here is CASSQEEATSGSSNTGELFF. The CDR3 coding sequence is TGTGCCAGCAGCCAAGAAGAGGCCACTAGCGGGAGTTCGAACACCGGGGAGCTGTTTTTT.

The genes are TRBV4-1 and TRBJ2-7; the match to TRBD1 covers 10 bases. In germline, CDR1 is MGHRA, CDR2 YSYEKL. The CDR3 has 15 residues. V shed 3 bases and J 5 bases; nucleotides not matched to a gene: 7. CDR3 protein: CASSHVGQGNDEQYF. In DNA form, the CDR3 reads TGCGCCAGCAGCCACGTGGGACAGGGGAACGACGAGCAGTACTTC.

The rearrangement links TRBV3-1 (or the pseudogene TRBV3-2) to TRBJ1-2, with 11 bases identical to TRBD1. Trimming at V came to 2 bases and at J to 7 bases, leaving 12 bases not matched to a gene. The CDR3 has 17 amino acids. Germline CDR1 and CDR2: LGHDT and YNNKEL (reference sequence). CDR3 sequence (DNA): TGTGCCAGCAGCCAACCGGGACAGGGGGTCAGTCCTTTTGGCTACACCTTC. Amino acid sequence: CASSQPGQGVSPFGYTF.

The chain employs TRBV24-1 and TRBJ2-7, with TRBD2 identical over 8 bases. The CDR3 is 16 residues long. Germline CDR1 KGHDR, CDR2 SFDVKD. The V gene end was trimmed by 4 bases and the J gene end by 6 bases; junction bases not matched to a gene: 13. The CDR3 DNA follows: TGTGCCACCAGTGACATTCCAGCGGGAGATAGATCCGAGCAGTACTTC. It encodes CATSDIPAGDRSEQYF.

The chain is built from TRBV28 and TRBJ1-1; 8 bases align to TRBD1. The CDR3 totals 15 residues. The germline CDR1 and CDR2 sequences are MDHEN and SYDVKM. V shed 3 bases, J shed 3 bases, and the junction held 6 bases outside the gene matches. CDR3 in amino acids: CASSFSSRGHTEAFF. DNA for the CDR3: TGTGCCAGCAGTTTCTCCAGCAGGGGGCACACTGAAGCTTTCTTT.

The chain links TRBV7-3 to TRBJ2-5, with 9 nucleotides matching TRBD1. Germline CDR1 and CDR2: SGHTA and FQGTGA. The CDR3 totals 15 residues. J was trimmed by 4 bases and V by 0 bases; bases with no gene match: 3. The CDR3 here is CASSLTADRGETQYF. The CDR3 region has the DNA TGTGCCAGCAGCTTAACTGCGGACAGGGGAGAGACCCAGTACTTC.

The chain employs TRBV6-4 and TRBJ2-2, with 7 bases aligning to TRBD2. The germline gives CDR1 MRHNA, CDR2 SNTAGT. The CDR3 contains 16 residues. V gave up 7 bases and J gave up 4 bases; unmatched junction bases: 12. CDR3 coding DNA: TGTGCCAGCATTTCTGGCGGGAGATTCCTCACCGGGGAGCTGTTTTTT. Protein product: CASISGGRFLTGELFF.

The rearrangement uses TRBV9 and TRBJ2-7; perhaps TRBD1 as D (6 bases). The germline CDR1 and CDR2 sequences are SGDLS and YYNGEE. Trimming stripped 0 bases from V and 4 bases from J, with 11 bases between. CDR3 size: 14 residues. This CDR3 is CASSVGAGVYEQYF. Here the CDR3 DNA reads TGTGCCAGCAGCGTAGGCGCAGGGGTTTACGAGCAGTACTTC.

This clone was recorded only once. The J gene is TRBJ2-1, the V gene TRBV6-5, with 7 bases fitting TRBD2. Per germline, CDR1 MNHEY and CDR2 SVGAGI. The V gene end was trimmed by 11 bases and the J gene end by 6 bases; junction bases not matched to a gene: 10. There are 13 residues in the CDR3. The CDR3 sequence: CAGTSGGLNEQFF. CDR3 DNA sequence: TGTGCCGGAACTTCGGGAGGTCTCAATGAGCAGTTCTTC.

The chain uses TRBV27 and TRBJ1-3; weak D call: TRBD1 (6 bases). V lost 7 bases and J 0 bases, leaving 16 bases between the germline ends. Germline CDR1 MNHEY, CDR2 SMNVEV (reference sequence). CDR3 length: 16 amino acids. The DNA of the CDR3 is TGTGCCAGCAAATTATCGGGACAAATCTCTGGAAACACCATATATTTT. Translation: CASKLSGQISGNTIYF.

The chain combines TRBV27 with TRBJ1-1; unclear D gene. Germline V gene data show CDR1 as MNHEY and CDR2 as SMNVEV (reference sequence). Trimming stripped 2 bases from V and 0 bases from J, with 10 bases between. The CDR3 is 15 residues long. CDR3 region: CASSLLSQMNTEAFF. The CDR3 region has the DNA TGTGCCAGCAGTTTACTCTCACAGATGAACACTGAAGCTTTCTTT.

This clone showed up just once. The V and J genes are TRBV7-3 and TRBJ2-2; 9 nucleotides line up with TRBD2. Germline V gives CDR1 SGHTA, CDR2 FQGTGA. The CDR3 is 17 residues long. With V trimmed by 5 bases and J by 4 bases, 11 bases remained unmatched. CDR3 coding DNA: TGTGCCAGCAGCCTTATGGGTGCGGGAGGGGGCACCGGGGAGCTGTTTTTT. This sequence encodes CASSLMGAGGGTGELFF.

The chain combines TRBV6-5 with TRBJ2-7; weak D call: TRBD2 (6 bases). The germline V gene has CDR1 MNHEY and CDR2 SVGAGI. The CDR3 has 13 residues. Trimming took 5 bases from V and 2 from J, leaving 10 bases between them. CDR3 nucleotides: TGTGCCAGCAGTCCGGGACTCCCCTACGAGCAGTACTTC. As protein: CASSPGLPYEQYF.

This chain uses TRBV27 with TRBJ2-7; the D gene is possibly TRBD2 (5 bases). The CDR3 has 15 residues. Germline V lookup: CDR1 MNHEY, CDR2 SMNVEV (reference sequence). With 3 bases removed from V and 6 bases from J, the gap between germline ends came to 18 bases. The CDR3, as DNA: TGTGCCAGCAGTTTGGGGAATTCGGGGAACGGCGAGCAGTACTTC. Protein product: CASSLGNSGNGEQYF.

J is TRBJ2-3 and V is TRBV11-2; 10 bases align to TRBD2. Looked up from germline, CDR1 is SGHAT and CDR2 is FQNNGV. Trimming took 5 bases from V and 2 from J; bases not matched to a gene: 10. The CDR3 is 17 amino acids. CDR3 nucleotides: TGTGCCAGCAGCGCCAGCGGGAGGGCCCAGAACACAGATACGCAGTATTTT. Protein sequence: CASSASGRAQNTDTQYF.

The chain links TRBV28 to TRBJ1-2; 7 bases align to TRBD1. V shed 10 bases, J shed 8 bases, and the junction held 10 bases outside the gene matches. The CDR3 is made up of 12 amino acids. CDR1 is MDHEN, CDR2 SYDVKM, per germline. The chain's CDR3 is CATNGQGGGYTF. The CDR3 DNA sequence: TGTGCCACCAACGGGCAGGGGGGCGGCTACACCTTC.

The sample holds one count of this clone. The chain is built from TRBV6-5 and TRBJ2-4; TRBD1 agrees at 9 bases. Germline V gene lookup returns CDR1 MNHEY and CDR2 SVGAGI. CDR3 length: 11 amino acids. Trimming took 6 bases from V and 9 from J; bases not matched to a gene: 0. CDR3 nucleotide sequence: TGTGCCAGCAGGACAGGGGGCATTCAGTACTTC. Translation: CASRTGGIQYF.